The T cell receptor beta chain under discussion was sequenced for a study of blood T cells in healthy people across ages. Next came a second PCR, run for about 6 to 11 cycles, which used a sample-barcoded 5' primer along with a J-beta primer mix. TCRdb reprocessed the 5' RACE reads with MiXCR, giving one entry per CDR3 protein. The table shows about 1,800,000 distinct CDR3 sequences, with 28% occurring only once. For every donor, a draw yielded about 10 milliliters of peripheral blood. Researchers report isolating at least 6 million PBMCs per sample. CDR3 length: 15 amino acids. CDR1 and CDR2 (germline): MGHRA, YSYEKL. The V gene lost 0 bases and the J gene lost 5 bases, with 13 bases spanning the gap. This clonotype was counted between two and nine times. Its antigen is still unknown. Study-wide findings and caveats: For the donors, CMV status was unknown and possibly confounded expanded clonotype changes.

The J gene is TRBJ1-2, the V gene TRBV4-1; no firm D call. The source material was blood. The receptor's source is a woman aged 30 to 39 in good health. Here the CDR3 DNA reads TGCGCCAGCAGCCAAGATCCGTCGGGGAGGTATGGCTACACCTTC. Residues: CASSQDPSGRYGYTF.